The next 6 T cell receptor beta chains were all read from a single sample in a study of long-term antiretroviral therapy in people with HIV. The immunoSEQ assay was v3.0, run at survey level. Sequencing used immunoSEQ multiplex PCR; TCRdb keeps in-frame clones, though not all of them. The table shows 30,000 or so clones, with 80% to 90% occurring only once. The sequenced sample was unsorted PBMCs, obtained 0.8 years before starting antiretroviral therapy. These receptors originate from a man between 18 and 29 years old with HIV.

Comment on this clone: One end of the junction is discordant with germline, which a read error may explain. The chain combines TRBV4-3 with TRBJ1-1; no clear D. CDR1 LGHNA and CDR2 YSLEER come from the germline V gene. The CDR3 totals 14 residues. As DNA, the CDR3 is TGCGCCAGCAGCCAAGATCGATTCCCCTCGCAGCCCTCCTTT. This gives the protein CASSQDRFPSQPSF.

The chain is built from TRBV6-1 and TRBJ1-4; D gene uncertain. The germline CDR1 and CDR2 sequences are MNHNS and SASEGT. The V end was cut by 4 bases, the J end by 7 bases, with 13 bases between. The CDR3 is 14 residues long. The CDR3 sequence is CASSVMGIGEKLFF. The CDR3 DNA reads as TGTGCCAGCAGTGTAATGGGGATCGGTGAAAAACTGTTTTTT.

The chain uses TRBV7-2 and TRBJ1-1, with D possibly TRBD1 on 6 matching bases. This CDR3 is built from 15 residues. The V gene lost 5 bases and the J gene lost 6 bases, with 19 bases spanning the gap. Germline V gene data show CDR1 as SGHTA and CDR2 as FQGNSA. The CDR3 coding sequence is TGTGCCAGCAGCGCCCTCTGGGGGGCTCGCGCTGAAGCTTTCTTT. Translated: CASSALWGARAEAFF.

The count of this clone is one. This chain uses TRBV2 with TRBJ2-7; 12 positions match TRBD2. V lost 7 bases to trimming and J lost 6 bases; unmatched junction nucleotides: 13. The CDR3 totals 16 residues. Germline V gives CDR1 SNHLY, CDR2 FYNNEI. The chain's CDR3 is CASIYIRLAGVGEQYF. The CDR3, as DNA: TGTGCCAGCATATACATAAGACTAGCGGGAGTCGGCGAGCAGTACTTC.

This rearrangement joins TRBV2 to TRBJ1-1, with unresolved D. The CDR3 length is 13 residues. Germline CDR1 and CDR2: SNHLY and FYNNEI. Trimming cost V 1 base and J 0 bases, with 3 bases left between them. CDR3 in DNA: TGTGCCAGCAGTGAAGAGCTGAACACTGAAGCTTTCTTT. The encoded protein is CASSEELNTEAFF.

The chain uses TRBV9 and TRBJ1-2; 9 bases agree with TRBD1. The CDR3 runs to 15 residues. In germline, CDR1 is SGDLS, CDR2 YYNGEE. J lost 2 bases, V lost 4 bases, and 6 bases had no gene match. CDR3: CASSTWGQGNYGYTF. As DNA, the CDR3 is TGTGCCAGCAGCACATGGGGACAGGGAAACTATGGCTACACCTTC. The full variable domain, with the rest looked up from reference TRBV9 and TRBJ1-2, is DSGVTQTPKHLITATGQRVTLRCSPRSGDLSVYWYQQSLDQGLQFLIQYYNGEERAKGNILERFSAQQFPDLHSELNLSSLELGDSALYFCASSTWGQGNYGYTFGSGTRLTVV.